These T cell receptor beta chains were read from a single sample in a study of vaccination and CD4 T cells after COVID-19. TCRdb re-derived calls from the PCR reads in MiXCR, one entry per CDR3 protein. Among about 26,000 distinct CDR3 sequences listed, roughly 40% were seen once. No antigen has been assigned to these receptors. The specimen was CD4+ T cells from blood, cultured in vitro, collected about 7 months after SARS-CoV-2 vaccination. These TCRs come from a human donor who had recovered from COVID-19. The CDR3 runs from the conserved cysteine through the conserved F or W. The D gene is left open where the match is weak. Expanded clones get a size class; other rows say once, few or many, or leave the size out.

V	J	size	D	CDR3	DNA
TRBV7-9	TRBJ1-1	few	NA	CASSLVTGMNTEAFF	TGTGCCAGCAGCTTAGTCACAGGGATGAACACTGAAGCTTTCTTT
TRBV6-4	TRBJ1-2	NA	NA	CASLPPPNVIRYTF	TGTGCCAGCCTTCCCCCCCCAAATGTGATTCGCTACACCTTC
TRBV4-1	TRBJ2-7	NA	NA	CASSQVDNYEQYF	TGCGCCAGCAGCCAAGTGGACAACTACGAGCAGTACTTC
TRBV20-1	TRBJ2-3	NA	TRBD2	CSAPLAGETDTQYF	TGCAGTGCCCCTTTAGCGGGAGAAACAGATACGCAGTATTTT
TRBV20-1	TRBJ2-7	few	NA	CSASRGDYLGEQYF	TGCAGTGCTAGTAGGGGAGACTATCTAGGTGAGCAGTACTTC
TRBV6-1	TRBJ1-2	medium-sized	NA	CASSEIGGGYGYTF	TGTGCCAGCAGTGAAATCGGCGGGGGCTATGGCTACACCTTC
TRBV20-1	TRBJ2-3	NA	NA	CSAREGGLARTQYF	TGCAGTGCTAGAGAAGGGGGTTTAGCCCGTACGCAGTATTTT
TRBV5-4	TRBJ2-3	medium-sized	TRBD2	CASSLAGEDTQYF	TGTGCCAGCAGCTTAGCGGGAGAGGATACGCAGTATTTT
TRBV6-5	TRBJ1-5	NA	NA	CASSYRDRNQPQHF	TGTGCCAGCAGTTACCGGGACCGTAATCAGCCCCAGCATTTT
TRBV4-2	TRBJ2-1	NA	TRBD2	CASSQGGGAGVNLDEQFF	TGTGCCAGCAGCCAAGGGGGAGGGGCGGGAGTCAATCTCGATGAGCAGTTCTTC